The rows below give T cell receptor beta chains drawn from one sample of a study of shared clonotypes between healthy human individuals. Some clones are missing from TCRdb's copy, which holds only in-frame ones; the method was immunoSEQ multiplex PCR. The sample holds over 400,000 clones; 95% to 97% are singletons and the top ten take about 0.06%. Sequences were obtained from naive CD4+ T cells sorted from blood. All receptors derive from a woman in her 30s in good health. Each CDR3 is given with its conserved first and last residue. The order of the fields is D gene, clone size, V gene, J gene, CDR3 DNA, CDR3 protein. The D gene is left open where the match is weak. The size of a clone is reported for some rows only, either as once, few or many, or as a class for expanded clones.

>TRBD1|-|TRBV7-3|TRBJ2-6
TGTGCCAGCAGCATGGACAGGGGAAGTGGGGCCAACGTCCTGACTTTC
CASSMDRGSGANVLTF
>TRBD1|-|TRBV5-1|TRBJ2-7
TGCGCCAGCAGCCCCGGACAGGGGAGCGTCACCTACGAGCAGTACTTC
CASSPGQGSVTYEQYF
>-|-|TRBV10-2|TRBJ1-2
TGCGCCAGCAGAGTGGGTTCGACGGAGCTCACCTTC
CASRVGSTELTF
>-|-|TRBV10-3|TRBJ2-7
TGTGCCATCAGTGAGTCTTCCACAGGGAACTACGAGCAGTACTTC
CAISESSTGNYEQYF
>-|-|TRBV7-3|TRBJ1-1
TGTGCCAGCAGTCCTAATCCCCCAGGGAATTCGGGAACTGAAGCTTTCTTT
CASSPNPPGNSGTEAFF
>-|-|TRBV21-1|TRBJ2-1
TGTGCCAGCACCGCCGTTTCGGCAGGGAACAATGAGCAGTTCTTC
CASTAVSAGNNEQFF
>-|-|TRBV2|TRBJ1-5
TGTGCCAGCAGTGCGGACATAGGACAGCCCCAGCATTTT
CASSADIGQPQHF
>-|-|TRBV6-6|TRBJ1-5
TGTGCCAGCAGTTCCGAGGGGGGTAGGCAGCCCCAGCATTTT
CASSSEGGRQPQHF
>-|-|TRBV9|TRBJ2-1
TGTGCCAGCAGCGCCGTAGTCCGTGGGGACAATGAGCAGTTCTTC
CASSAVVRGDNEQFF
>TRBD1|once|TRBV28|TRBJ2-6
TGTGCCAGCAGGCCTGGGACAGCCGGGGCCAACGTCCTGACTTTC
CASRPGTAGANVLTF
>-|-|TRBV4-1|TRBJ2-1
TGCGCCAGCAGCCAACCACAGGGAGAGCAGTTCTTC
CASSQPQGEQFF
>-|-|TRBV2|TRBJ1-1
TGTGCCAGCAGTGTATGGGGAAACACTGAAGCTTTCTTT
CASSVWGNTEAFF
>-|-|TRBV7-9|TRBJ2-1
TGTGCCAGCAGCTTAGGGGCGGTCGAAGTGGATGAGCAGTTCTTC
CASSLGAVEVDEQFF
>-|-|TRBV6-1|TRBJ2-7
TGTGCCAGCAGTGGAGACAGCTACGAGCAGTACTTC
CASSGDSYEQYF
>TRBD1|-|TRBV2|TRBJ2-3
TGTGCCAGCAGTTTGGACAGGGAGGCCACAGATACGCAGTATTTT
CASSLDREATDTQYF
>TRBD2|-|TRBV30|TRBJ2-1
TGTGCCTGGAATTCGGGACTAGCGGGAGTGGGTGAGCAGTTCTTC
CAWNSGLAGVGEQFF
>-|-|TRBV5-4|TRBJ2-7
TGTGCCAGCCGACAGGTCGACTCCTACGAGCAGTACTTC
CASRQVDSYEQYF
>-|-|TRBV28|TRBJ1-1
TGTGCCAGCCTTGGGGGCGAAGCTTTCTTT
CASLGGEAFF
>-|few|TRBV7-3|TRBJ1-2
TGTGCCAGCAGCTTAGGCAGGAGGGGCTATGGCTACACCTTC
CASSLGRRGYGYTF
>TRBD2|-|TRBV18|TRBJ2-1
TGTGCCAGCTCACCAGGACTAGGCGATGAGCAGTTCTTC
CASSPGLGDEQFF
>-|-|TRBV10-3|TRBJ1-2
TGTGCCATCAGTGACCAATATAAAAACGGTAACTATGGCTACACCTTC
CAISDQYKNGNYGYTF
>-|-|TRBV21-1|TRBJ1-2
TGTGCCAGCAGCAAAGAAATAATGACAGGGGGCGAAGCTCCTAACTATGGCTACACCTTC
CASSKEIMTGGEAPNYGYTF
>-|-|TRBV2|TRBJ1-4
TGTGCCAGCCTCGGAGGGGGGGGTACTAATGAAAAACTGTTTTTT
CASLGGGGTNEKLFF
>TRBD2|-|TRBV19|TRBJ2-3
TGTGCCAGTAGTATAGAGAAAGGGACTAGCGGGACAGATACGCAGTATTTT
CASSIEKGTSGTDTQYF
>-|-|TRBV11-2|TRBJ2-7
TGTGCCAGCAGCGCGGGGGACAGACCGATCTACGAGCAGTACTTC
CASSAGDRPIYEQYF
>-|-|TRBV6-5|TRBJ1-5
TGTGCCAGCAGTTACTTCTCCAGGGGAAATCAGCCCCAGCATTTT
CASSYFSRGNQPQHF
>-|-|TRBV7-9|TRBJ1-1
TGTGCCAGCAGCTTAGGGGTGCCCGGGGGCACTGAAGCTTTCTTT
CASSLGVPGGTEAFF
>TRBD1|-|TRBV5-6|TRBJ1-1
TGTGCCAGCAGCTTTTGGCGGACAGGGAACACTGAAGCTTTCTTT
CASSFWRTGNTEAFF
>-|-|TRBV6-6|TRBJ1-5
TGTGCCAGCTCCCGCGGTAGCAATCAGCCCCAGCATTTT
CASSRGSNQPQHF
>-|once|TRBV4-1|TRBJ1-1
TGCGCCAGGAGTCCGTCGGGGGAAGCTTTCTTT
CARSPSGEAFF
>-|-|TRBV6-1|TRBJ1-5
TGTGCCAGCAGTGAATTGAATCAGCCCCAGCATTTT
CASSELNQPQHF
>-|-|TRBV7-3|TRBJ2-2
TGTGCCAGCAGCCTCTTCGGAGGGGGGAACACCGGGGAGCTGTTTTTT
CASSLFGGGNTGELFF
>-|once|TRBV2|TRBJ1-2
TGTGCCAGCAGACCCGGGACGGCAAACTATGGCTACACCTTC
CASRPGTANYGYTF
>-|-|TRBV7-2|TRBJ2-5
TGTGCCAGCAGCCCCCACGCACGGGAGACCCAGTACTTC
CASSPHARETQYF
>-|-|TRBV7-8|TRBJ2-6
TGTGCTCAAGGGGACTCTGGGGCCAACGTCCTGACTTTC
CAQGDSGANVLTF
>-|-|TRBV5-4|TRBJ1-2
TGTGCCAGCAGCATAGACAGAAACTATGGCTACACCTTC
CASSIDRNYGYTF
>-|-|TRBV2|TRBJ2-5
TGTGCCAGCACCCTCGGGGCCCTGAGGGAGACCCAGTACTTC
CASTLGALRETQYF
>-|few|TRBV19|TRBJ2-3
TGTGCCAGTAGTATAGAGGGCGTCAGAGGCACAGATACGCAGTATTTT
CASSIEGVRGTDTQYF
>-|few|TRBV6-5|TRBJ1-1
TGTGCCAGCCTCCCTATGAAGGGGGGCAAAGCTTTCTTT
CASLPMKGGKAFF
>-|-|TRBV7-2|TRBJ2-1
TGTGCCAGCAGCGTAAGGGTCGCGAATGAGCAGTTCTTC
CASSVRVANEQFF
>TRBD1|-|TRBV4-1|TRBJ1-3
TGCGCCAGCACCCTTGGGACAGACCTCTACTCTGGAAACACCATATATTTT
CASTLGTDLYSGNTIYF
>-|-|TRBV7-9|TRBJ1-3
TGTGCCAGCAGCTTAAGGAGGAGGGACTCTGGAAACACCATATATTTT
CASSLRRRDSGNTIYF
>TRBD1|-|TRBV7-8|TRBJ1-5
TGTGCCAGCAGCTCAATGACAGGGGGCAGCTATAGCAATCAGCCCCAGCATTTT
CASSSMTGGSYSNQPQHF
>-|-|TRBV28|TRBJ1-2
TGTGCCAGCAGTTTACCTGGAAGGGGTTATGGCTACACCTTC
CASSLPGRGYGYTF
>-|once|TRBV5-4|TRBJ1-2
TGTGCCAGCAGCGGAGGACCGAGGAAGAACTATGGCTACACCTTC
CASSGGPRKNYGYTF
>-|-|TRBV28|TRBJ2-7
TGTGCCAGCAGTAGTTCCGGCGGGATTGCTATGGAGCAGTACTTC
CASSSSGGIAMEQYF
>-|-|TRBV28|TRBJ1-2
TGTGCCAGCAGTTCCCCTCCCCGGGCAAGGGTTGGCTACACCTTC
CASSSPPRARVGYTF
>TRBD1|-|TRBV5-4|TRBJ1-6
TGTGCCAGCAGCTCCCGGGACAGGGGCAATTCACCCCTCCACTTT
CASSSRDRGNSPLHF